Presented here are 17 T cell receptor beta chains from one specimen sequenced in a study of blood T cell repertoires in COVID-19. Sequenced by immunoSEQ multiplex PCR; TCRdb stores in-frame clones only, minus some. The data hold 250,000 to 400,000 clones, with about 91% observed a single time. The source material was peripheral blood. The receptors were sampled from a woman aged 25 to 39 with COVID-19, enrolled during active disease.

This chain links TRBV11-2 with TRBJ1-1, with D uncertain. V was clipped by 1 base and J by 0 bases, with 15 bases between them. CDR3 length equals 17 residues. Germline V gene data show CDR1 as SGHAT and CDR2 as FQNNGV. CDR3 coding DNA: TGTGCCAGCAGCTTAGTGTCTCCGATCACTATGAACACTGAAGCTTTCTTT. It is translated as CASSLVSPITMNTEAFF.

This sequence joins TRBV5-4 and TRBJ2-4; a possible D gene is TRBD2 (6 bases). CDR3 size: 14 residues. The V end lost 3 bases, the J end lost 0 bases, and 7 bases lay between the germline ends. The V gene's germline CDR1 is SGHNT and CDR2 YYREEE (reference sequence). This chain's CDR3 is CASSSGLAKNIQYF. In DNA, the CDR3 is TGTGCCAGCAGCTCGGGACTAGCCAAAAACATTCAGTACTTC. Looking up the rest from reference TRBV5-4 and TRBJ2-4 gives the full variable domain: ETGVTQSPTHLIKTRGQQVTLRCSSQSGHNTVSWYQQALGQGPQFIFQYYREEENGRGNFPPRFSGLQFPNYSSELNVNALELDDSALYLCASSSGLAKNIQYFGAGTRLSVL.

CDR3 loop: CAWSTGISNEKLFF. CDR3 in DNA: TGTGCCTGGAGTACAGGGATTTCTAATGAAAAACTGTTTTTT. J is TRBJ1-4 and V is TRBV30, with a tentative D call TRBD1 (6 bases). This CDR3 comprises 14 residues. V shed 2 bases and J shed 3 bases, with 10 bases lying between them. In germline, CDR1 is GTSNPN, CDR2 SVGIG (reference sequence).

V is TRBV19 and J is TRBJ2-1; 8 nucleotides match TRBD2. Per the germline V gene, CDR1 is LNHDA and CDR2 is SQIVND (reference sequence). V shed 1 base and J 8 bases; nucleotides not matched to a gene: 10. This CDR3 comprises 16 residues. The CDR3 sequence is CASSIALSGGWYEQFF. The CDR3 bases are TGTGCCAGTAGTATAGCGTTGAGCGGGGGTTGGTATGAGCAGTTCTTC.

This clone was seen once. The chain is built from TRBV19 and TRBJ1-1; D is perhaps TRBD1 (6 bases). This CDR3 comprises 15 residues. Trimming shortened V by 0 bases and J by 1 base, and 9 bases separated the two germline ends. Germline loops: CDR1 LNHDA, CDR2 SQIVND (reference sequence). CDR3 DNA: TGTGCCAGTAGTATAGATTGGACAGCGAACACTGAAGCTTTCTTT. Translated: CASSIDWTANTEAFF.

Here the CDR3 reads CASSSRRVGGENTEAFF. The CDR3 nucleotides read TGTGCCAGCAGCTCTAGGCGGGTGGGGGGTGAGAACACTGAAGCTTTCTTT. The chain recombines TRBV7-8 with TRBJ1-1, with D possibly TRBD1 on 5 matching bases. Germline CDR1 is SGHVS and CDR2 is FQNEAQ. The V end lost 4 bases, the J end lost 1 base, and 19 bases lay between the germline ends. This CDR3 contains 17 residues.

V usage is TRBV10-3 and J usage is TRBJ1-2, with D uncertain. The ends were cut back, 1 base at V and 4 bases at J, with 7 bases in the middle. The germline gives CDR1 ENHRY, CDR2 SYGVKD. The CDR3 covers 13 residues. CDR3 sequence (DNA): TGTGCCATCAGTGAGTGGCAGGCCTATGGCTACACCTTC. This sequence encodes CAISEWQAYGYTF.

The CDR3 loop reads CASSPGQYEQYV. The CDR3 DNA sequence: TGTGCCAGCAGTCCCGGACAGTACGAGCAGTACGTC. The genes are TRBV6-5 and TRBJ2-7; D may be TRBD1 (6 bases). In germline, CDR1 is MNHEY, CDR2 SVGAGI. The CDR3 sequence is 12 residues long. Trimming took 5 bases from V and 4 from J, leaving 9 bases between them.

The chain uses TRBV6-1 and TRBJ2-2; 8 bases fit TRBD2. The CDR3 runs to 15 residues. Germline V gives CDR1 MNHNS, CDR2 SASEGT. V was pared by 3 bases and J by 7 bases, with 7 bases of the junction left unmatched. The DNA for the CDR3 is TGTGCCAGCAGTGAGTCGGGGGGGCTTATCGGGGAGCTGTTTTTT. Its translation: CASSESGGLIGELFF.

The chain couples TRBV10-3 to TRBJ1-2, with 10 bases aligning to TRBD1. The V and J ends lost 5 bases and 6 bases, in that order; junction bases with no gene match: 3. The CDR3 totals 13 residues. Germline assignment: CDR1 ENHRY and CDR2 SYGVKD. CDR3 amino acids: CAISSTGGDGYTF. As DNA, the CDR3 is TGTGCCATCAGTTCGACAGGGGGCGATGGCTACACCTTC.

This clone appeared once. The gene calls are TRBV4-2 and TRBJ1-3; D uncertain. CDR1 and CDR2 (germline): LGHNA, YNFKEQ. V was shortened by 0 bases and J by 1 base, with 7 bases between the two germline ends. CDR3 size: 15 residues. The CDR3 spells CASSQDSGSGNTIYF. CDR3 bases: TGTGCCAGCAGCCAAGATTCAGGTTCTGGAAACACCATATATTTT.

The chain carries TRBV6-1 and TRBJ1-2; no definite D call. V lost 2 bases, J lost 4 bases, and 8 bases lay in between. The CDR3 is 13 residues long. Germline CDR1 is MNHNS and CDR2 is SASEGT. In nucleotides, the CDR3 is TGTGCCAGCAGTGAATGGAACAGCTATGGCTACACCTTC. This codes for CASSEWNSYGYTF.

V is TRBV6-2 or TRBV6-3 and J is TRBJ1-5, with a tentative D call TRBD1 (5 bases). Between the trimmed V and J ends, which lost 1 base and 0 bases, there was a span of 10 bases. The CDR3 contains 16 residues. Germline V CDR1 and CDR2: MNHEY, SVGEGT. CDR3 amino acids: CASSYWRGDSNQPQHF. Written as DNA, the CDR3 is TGTGCCAGCAGTTACTGGCGGGGGGATAGCAATCAGCCCCAGCATTTT.

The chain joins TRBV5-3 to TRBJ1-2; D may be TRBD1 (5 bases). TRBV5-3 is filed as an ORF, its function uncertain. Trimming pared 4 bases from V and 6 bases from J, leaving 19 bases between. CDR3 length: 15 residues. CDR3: CARSEWQGKRNGYTF. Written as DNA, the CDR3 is TGTGCCAGAAGCGAATGGCAGGGAAAGAGAAATGGCTACACCTTC.

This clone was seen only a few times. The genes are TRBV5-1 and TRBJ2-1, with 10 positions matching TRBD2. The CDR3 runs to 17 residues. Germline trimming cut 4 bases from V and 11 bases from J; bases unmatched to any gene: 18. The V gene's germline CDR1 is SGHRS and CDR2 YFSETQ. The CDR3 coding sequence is TGCGCCAGCAGCCATCCAGCGGGGGGGCCCCAGTTGCCGAAGCAGTTCTTC. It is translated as CASSHPAGGPQLPKQFF. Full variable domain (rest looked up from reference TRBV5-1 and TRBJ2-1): KAGVTQTPRYLIKTRGQQVTLSCSPISGHRSVSWYQQTPGQGLQFLFEYFSETQRNKGNFPGRFSGRQFSNSRSEMNVSTLELGDSALYLCASSHPAGGPQLPKQFFGPGTRLTVL.

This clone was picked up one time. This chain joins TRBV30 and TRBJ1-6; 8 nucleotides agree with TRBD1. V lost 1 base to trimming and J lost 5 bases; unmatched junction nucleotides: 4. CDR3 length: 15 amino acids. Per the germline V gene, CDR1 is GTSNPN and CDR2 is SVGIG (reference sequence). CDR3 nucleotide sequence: TGTGCCTGGAGTGGCGGGACAGGAAATAATTCACCCCTCCACTTT. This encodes CAWSGGTGNNSPLHF.

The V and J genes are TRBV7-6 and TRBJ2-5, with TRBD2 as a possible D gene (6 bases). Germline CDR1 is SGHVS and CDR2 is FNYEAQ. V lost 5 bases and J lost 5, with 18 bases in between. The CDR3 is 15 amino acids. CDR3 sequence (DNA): TGTGCCAGCAGCGCCCCGTACTCCGGAGGGGAGACCCAGTACTTC. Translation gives CASSAPYSGGETQYF. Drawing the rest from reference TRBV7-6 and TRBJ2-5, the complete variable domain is GAGVSQSPRYKVTKRGQDVALRCDPISGHVSLYWYRQALGQGPEFLTYFNYEAQQDKSGLPNDRFSAERPEGSISTLTIQRTEQRDSAMYRCASSAPYSGGETQYFGPGTRLLVL.